The T cell receptor (beta chain) under discussion was sequenced for a study of blood T cell repertoires in COVID-19. This table comes from immunoSEQ multiplex PCR, and its TCRdb copy is limited to in-frame clones, with some not included. The table has about 60,000 clones, approximately 90% seen once; the top ten hold roughly 4%. CDR1 LNHDA and CDR2 SQIVND come from the germline V gene (reference sequence). The CDR3 runs to 14 residues. The V gene end was trimmed by 5 bases and the J gene end by 7 bases; junction bases not matched to a gene: 7. This chain uses TRBV19 with TRBJ2-1; 8 positions match TRBD1. Material: peripheral blood. This clonotype was sampled from a man between 70 and 80 years old with acute or convalescent COVID-19. The CDR3 loop is CASSPRTGPNEQFF. CDR3 nucleotide sequence: TGTGCCAGTAGTCCCCGGACAGGGCCGAATGAGCAGTTCTTC.